This T cell receptor (beta chain) was observed in a study of blood T cell repertoires in COVID-19. Original handling: Quantification of nucleated cells was approximated via reference gene primer amplification. This table comes from immunoSEQ multiplex PCR, and its TCRdb copy is limited to in-frame clones, with some not included. V and J calls and clone size are as listed in that table; D and trimming were resolved from the DNA. The sample consists of about 320,000 clones, around 90% of them appearing once. The germline V gene encodes CDR1 SGHAT and CDR2 FQDESV (reference sequence). Trimming left V 5 bases short and J 3 bases short, with 11 bases between. This CDR3 has 14 residues. This study enrolled people aged about 18 to 100 from approximately 25 US geographic areas. This clone was recorded only once.

Sequencing was carried out using PBMCs or T cells enriched from blood (not recorded which). This sequence originates from a man younger than 45 who had recovered from COVID-19. The chain joins TRBV11-1 to TRBJ2-1; possibly TRBD2 for D (6 bases). CDR3 coding DNA: TGTGCCAGCAGCCCCTTGGGACTCTACAATGAGCAGTTCTTC. Translation: CASSPLGLYNEQFF.